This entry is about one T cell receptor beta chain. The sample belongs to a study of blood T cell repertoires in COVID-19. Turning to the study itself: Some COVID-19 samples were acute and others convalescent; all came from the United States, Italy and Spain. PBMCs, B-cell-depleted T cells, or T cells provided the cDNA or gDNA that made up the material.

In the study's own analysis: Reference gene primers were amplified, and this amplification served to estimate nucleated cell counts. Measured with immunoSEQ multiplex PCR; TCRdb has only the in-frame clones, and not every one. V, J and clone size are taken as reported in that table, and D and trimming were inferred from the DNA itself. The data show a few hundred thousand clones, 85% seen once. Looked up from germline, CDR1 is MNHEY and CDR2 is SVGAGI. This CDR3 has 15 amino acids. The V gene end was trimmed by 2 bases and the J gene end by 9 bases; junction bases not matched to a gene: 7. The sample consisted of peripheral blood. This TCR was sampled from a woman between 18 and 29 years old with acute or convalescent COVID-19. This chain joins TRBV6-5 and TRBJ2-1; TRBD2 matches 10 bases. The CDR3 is CASSYLAGVNGEQFF. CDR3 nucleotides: TGTGCCAGCAGTTACCTAGCGGGGGTAAACGGTGAGCAGTTCTTC.